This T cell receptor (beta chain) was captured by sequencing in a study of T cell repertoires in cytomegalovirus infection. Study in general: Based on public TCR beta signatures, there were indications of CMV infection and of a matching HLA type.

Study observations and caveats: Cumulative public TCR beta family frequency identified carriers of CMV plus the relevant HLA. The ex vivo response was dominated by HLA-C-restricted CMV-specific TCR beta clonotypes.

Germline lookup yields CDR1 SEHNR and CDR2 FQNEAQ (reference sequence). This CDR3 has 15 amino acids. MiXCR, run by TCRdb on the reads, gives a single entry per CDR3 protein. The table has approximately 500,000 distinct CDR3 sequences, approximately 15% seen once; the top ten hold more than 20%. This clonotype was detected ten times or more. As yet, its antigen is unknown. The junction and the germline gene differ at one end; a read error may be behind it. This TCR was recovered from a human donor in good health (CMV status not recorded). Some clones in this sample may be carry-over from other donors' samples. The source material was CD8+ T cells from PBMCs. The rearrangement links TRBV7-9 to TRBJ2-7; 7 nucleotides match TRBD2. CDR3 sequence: CASRLASGRSYEQYF. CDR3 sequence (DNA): TGTGCCAGCAGATTAGCTAGCGGCCGCTCCTACGAGCAGTACTTC.